This T cell receptor beta chain was identified in a study of ipilimumab plus nivolumab after autologous stem cell transplantation. Background on the study: Typical patient got a handful of ipilimumab doses and roughly 8 nivolumab doses (median).

TCRdb's copy holds only in-frame clones and misses some; the assay was immunoSEQ multiplex PCR. The sample contains about 17,000 clones, around four fifths of which appear only once. Through week 26, nivolumab 3 mg/kg IV was given weeks 1, 4, 7, 10, then biweekly. This clone was seen a handful of times. V gave up 3 bases and J gave up 2 bases, with 8 bases separating them. The CDR3 has 13 residues. Germline loops: CDR1 ENHRY, CDR2 SYGVKD. The V gene is TRBV10-3, the J gene TRBJ2-7; D not certain. The sample was PBMCs, taken in a trial of ipilimumab plus nivolumab as post-transplant consolidation. This TCR was sampled from a male donor with diffuse large B-cell lymphoma. This CDR3 is CAISDVKTYEQYF. The CDR3 DNA reads as TGTGCCATCAGTGATGTGAAGACCTACGAGCAGTACTTC.